This T cell receptor beta chain is drawn from a study of preoperative IRX-2 immunotherapy in early breast cancer (dated by TCRdb to between 2017 and 2020). Details on this clone: The target of this receptor is not known. No base quality information exists; no much larger clone differs at one position.

The library relied on the immunoSEQ multiplex PCR assay. TCRdb stores this immuneACCESS table with in-frame sequences only. Part of the clones is absent; in the studies checked, under half of the shortfall reflects unresolved V genes, and no reason is known for the rest. A total of approximately 26,000 clones appear in this sample, around 74% of them only once. The ten largest clonotypes hold roughly 6.8% of the sample. The treatment or condition label for this specimen denotes: preoperative locoregional IRX-2 cytokine immunotherapy. The samples were obtained from a phase Ib study that tested preoperative, locoregional IRX-2 cytokine immunotherapy designed to prime immune responses. Before surgery, IRX-2 was given to the donors, who were patients with early-stage breast cancer. In the germline V gene, CDR1 corresponds to WSHSY and CDR2 to SAAADI. Cut back by 0 bases and 2 bases, the V and J ends lie 11 bases apart. The CDR3 sequence holds 15 residues, the cysteine and phenylalanine included. Only the CDR3 part of the read is kept: 45 bases, read in frame from the first base.

The TCR originated in a human donor with breast cancer. The input for sequencing was lymph node tissue, taken after IRX-2 immunotherapy. Here the chain combines TRBV10-2 and TRBJ2-7, with no reliable assignment of the D segment. The CDR3 has the sequence CASSESGRATYEQYF. The DNA sequence is TGCGCCAGCAGTGAGTCCGGCAGAGCCACCTACGAGCAGTACTTC.